Listed here are 28 T cell receptor beta chains from one sample, sequenced in a study of blood T cells in healthy people across ages. Next came a second PCR, run for about 6 to 12 cycles, which used a sample-barcoded 5' primer along with a J-beta primer mix. Using its own MiXCR run on the 5' RACE reads, TCRdb lists one record per CDR3 protein. This sample has about 620,000 distinct CDR3 sequences, with under 25% found just once. The sequenced material came from blood. Source of these receptors: a man between 65 and 85 years old in good health.

This clonotype was detected a few times. J is TRBJ2-7 and V is TRBV6-2 or TRBV6-3; D is uncertain. V dropped 1 base and J dropped 3 bases, with 4 bases sitting between them. Germline assignment: CDR1 MNHEY and CDR2 SVGEGT. The CDR3 loop spans 12 amino acids. CDR3 DNA sequence: TGTGCCAGCAGTTACTACTTCTACGAGCAGTACTTC. Translation: CASSYYFYEQYF.

The V gene is TRBV7-9, the J gene TRBJ1-1; 7 bases agree with TRBD1. With V trimmed by 6 bases and J by 2 bases, 6 bases remained unmatched. CDR3 size: 14 residues. Germline CDR1 is SEHNR and CDR2 is FQNEAQ (reference sequence). CDR3 sequence reads: CASRKTGDNTEAFF. In DNA, the CDR3 is TGTGCCAGCAGGAAAACAGGGGACAACACTGAAGCTTTCTTT.

By share, this clonotype counts as medium-sized. CDR3 bases: TGTGCCAGCAGTCTCTTACAGGGAGGGGAGACCCAGTACTTC. It specifies CASSLLQGGETQYF. The chain recombines TRBV27 with TRBJ2-5, with D perhaps TRBD2 (7 bases). The V and J ends lost 5 bases and 5 bases respectively, with 15 bases between them. Germline V gene lookup returns CDR1 MNHEY and CDR2 SMNVEV (reference sequence). CDR3 length: 14 amino acids.

This chain connects TRBV20-1 to TRBJ2-5; TRBD2 matches 13 bases. The J call may be in error: the DNA end matches TRBJ2-7 better. The CDR3 has 15 residues. CDR1 is DFQATT, CDR2 SNEGSKA, per germline (reference sequence). The CDR3 loop is CSAASLAGGGYEQYF. For the CDR3, the DNA is TGCAGTGCTGCCTCACTAGCGGGAGGGGGCTACGAGCAGTACTTC.

This clonotype was recorded a few times. A read error may be the cause here, since a much bigger clone is one base away. The chain employs TRBV3-1 and TRBJ2-5; D is unresolved. The germline V and J ends were trimmed by 0 bases and 7 bases, with 6 bases remaining between them. Germline lookup yields CDR1 LGHDT and CDR2 YNNKEL (reference sequence). The CDR3 extends over 12 amino acids. The CDR3 DNA is TGTGCCAGCAGCCAAGATAGGTGGACCCAGTACTTC. Translated, it gives CASSQDRWTQYF.

In regard to this clonotype: At one of its ends the junction is not consistent with the germline gene, which may arise from a read error. This chain links TRBV19 with TRBJ1-6; D uncertain. The CDR3 contains 12 residues. CDR1 and CDR2 from the germline V gene are LNHDA and SQIVND (reference sequence). In DNA, the CDR3 is TGTGCCGGTAGTCCCCAAGGCCACCATCTCCACTTT. It is translated as CAGSPQGHHLHF.

This rearrangement joins TRBV20-1 to TRBJ2-7, with D perhaps TRBD1 (7 bases). Trimming took 3 bases from V and 2 from J, leaving 14 bases between them. The germline CDR1 and CDR2 sequences are DFQATT and SNEGSKA (reference sequence). The CDR3 loop spans 14 amino acids. CDR3 nucleotide sequence: TGCAGTGCTAGTTCGACAGGGAGGCCCTACGAGCAGTACTTC. Translation: CSASSTGRPYEQYF.

This clonotype occurred a few times. The chain uses TRBV12-3 or TRBV12-4 and TRBJ2-3, with 10 bases fitting TRBD2. The CDR3 consists of 14 residues. The V and J ends lost 2 bases and 11 bases, in that order; junction bases with no gene match: 7. The chain's CDR3 is CASSLRLAGAEQYF. For the CDR3, the DNA is TGTGCCAGCAGTTTAAGGCTAGCGGGAGCGGAGCAGTATTTT.

The chain recombines TRBV5-1 with TRBJ1-2; no reliable D call. V was cut by 0 bases and J by 5 bases, with 14 bases left in between. The CDR3 runs to 15 residues. The V gene's germline CDR1 is SGHRS and CDR2 YFSETQ. The CDR3 region is CASSLAGEARYGYTF. As DNA, the CDR3 is TGCGCCAGCAGCTTGGCCGGGGAGGCCCGGTATGGCTACACCTTC.

This clonotype was picked up a small number of times. V is TRBV6-1 and J is TRBJ2-1; D uncertain. Germline CDR1 is MNHNS and CDR2 is SASEGT. The CDR3 spans 17 residues. Trimming took off 5 bases at V and 1 base at J, with 18 bases between the two ends. The CDR3 DNA reads as TGTGCCAGCAGTCCTAACAATGTTATTCAATCCTACAATGAGCAGTTCTTC. As protein: CASSPNNVIQSYNEQFF.

This clonotype was found a few times. The chain links TRBV5-1 to TRBJ1-1, with D unresolved. This CDR3 contains 15 residues. Trimming stripped 4 bases from V and 5 bases from J, with 18 bases between. The germline gives CDR1 SGHRS, CDR2 YFSETQ. This CDR3 reads CASSLEPGVGTEAFF. The CDR3 DNA reads TGCGCCAGCAGCCTCGAACCCGGGGTCGGAACTGAAGCTTTCTTT.

This clonotype was detected many times. The V and J genes are TRBV24-1 and TRBJ2-7; D ambiguous. The CDR3 sequence is 14 residues long. Germline CDR1 reads KGHDR; CDR2 reads SFDVKD. Trimming took off 2 bases at V and 2 bases at J, with 9 bases between the two ends. CDR3 DNA: TGTGCCACCAGTGATTCTGCGGACCCCTACGAGCAGTACTTC. Translated: CATSDSADPYEQYF.

This clonotype came up a few times. The chain recombines TRBV7-8 with TRBJ2-2, with D hard to call. From germline, CDR1 is SGHVS and CDR2 FQNEAQ. V shed 1 base and J shed 2 bases, with 8 bases lying between them. The CDR3 consists of 15 residues. The CDR3, as DNA: TGTGCCAGCAGCTTAGATCAACTCAACACCGGGGAGCTGTTTTTT. It specifies CASSLDQLNTGELFF.

This clonotype was seen more than once but under ten times. This rearrangement joins TRBV6-1 to TRBJ2-1; D may be TRBD2 (5 bases). The DNA end is more similar to TRBJ2-5, so the J call may be wrong. In germline, CDR1 is MNHNS, CDR2 SASEGT. The CDR3 is 17 amino acids. The CDR3 DNA is TGTGCCAGCAGTCCATCCTACGGTAGCGTAGAGTCTGGGACCCAGTACTTC. Residues: CASSPSYGSVESGTQYF.

In this sample, this clonotype turned up a few times. The chain joins TRBV7-9 to TRBJ1-4, with unresolved D. Trimming removed 2 bases at V and 8 bases at J, with 15 bases between. The CDR3 totals 15 residues. Germline V gene lookup returns CDR1 SEHNR and CDR2 FQNEAQ (reference sequence). CDR3 protein: CASSLMGSLEEKLFF. In DNA, the CDR3 is TGTGCCAGCAGCTTAATGGGGAGCCTGGAGGAAAAACTGTTTTTT.

V usage is TRBV5-1 and J usage is TRBJ2-1, with 9 bases identical to TRBD2. The end of the DNA fits TRBJ2-7 better, so the J call may be wrong. Germline V gives CDR1 SGHRS, CDR2 YFSETQ. The CDR3 runs to 16 residues. CDR3 DNA: TGCGCCAGCAGCTTTACCCAGACTAGCGGTGCCTACGAGCAGTACTTC. This codes for CASSFTQTSGAYEQYF.

V and J are TRBV20-1 and TRBJ2-5, with D uncertain. The CDR3 contains 13 residues. Germline CDR1 and CDR2: DFQATT and SNEGSKA (reference sequence). Trimming pared 4 bases from V and 0 bases from J, leaving 9 bases between. The CDR3 region has the DNA TGCAGTGCTACATCTCACTACCAAGAGACCCAGTACTTC. Protein sequence: CSATSHYQETQYF.

This clonotype was seen a single time. The CDR3 DNA follows: TGCGCCAGCAGCTTGACCGGGACTAGCGGGAGTTTTGAGCAGTTCTTC. It encodes CASSLTGTSGSFEQFF. The chain carries TRBV5-1 and TRBJ2-1; 14 bases align to TRBD2. V shed 1 base, J shed 9 bases, and the junction held 6 bases outside the gene matches. In germline, CDR1 is SGHRS, CDR2 YFSETQ. The CDR3 sequence is 16 residues long.

The gene calls are TRBV5-1 and TRBJ2-7; 7 nucleotides align to TRBD1. The CDR3 totals 17 residues. The V gene's germline CDR1 is SGHRS and CDR2 YFSETQ. The V and J ends lost 4 bases and 0 bases, in that order; junction bases with no gene match: 13. In DNA, the CDR3 is TGCGCCAGCAGCCGACAAACAGGGGTGGTTGGCTCCTACGAGCAGTACTTC. Residues: CASSRQTGVVGSYEQYF. Complete variable domain (other parts from reference TRBV5-1 and TRBJ2-7): KAGVTQTPRYLIKTRGQQVTLSCSPISGHRSVSWYQQTPGQGLQFLFEYFSETQRNKGNFPGRFSGRQFSNSRSEMNVSTLELGDSALYLCASSRQTGVVGSYEQYFGPGTRLTVT.

This chain links TRBV5-1 with TRBJ1-6; maybe TRBD1 (6 bases). This CDR3 comprises 17 residues. V was pared by 4 bases and J by 4 bases, with 18 bases between. Germline V gives CDR1 SGHRS, CDR2 YFSETQ. CDR3 DNA sequence: TGCGCCAGCAGCGCGTCGGGCAGGGGAATGTATAATTCACCCCTCCACTTT. The encoded protein is CASSASGRGMYNSPLHF.

This clonotype showed up just a few times. One junction end does not reproduce the germline sequence, and a read error may be involved. The chain employs TRBV20-1 and TRBJ2-1, with TRBD1 matching 7 bases. Germline V gene data show CDR1 as DFQATT and CDR2 as SNEGSKA (reference sequence). The CDR3 consists of 13 residues. The CDR3 sequence: CSAYETGNNERFF. CDR3 nucleotide sequence: TGCAGTGCTTACGAGACAGGGAACAATGAGCGGTTCTTC.

The CDR3 region has the DNA TGTGCCACCAGTGAGAGGACTAGCGGATACAATGAGCAGTTCTTC. Amino acid sequence: CATSERTSGYNEQFF. The chain is built from TRBV24-1 and TRBJ2-1, with 10 bases fitting TRBD2. V lost 4 bases and J lost 4; bases outside the gene matches: 3. Germline loops: CDR1 KGHDR, CDR2 SFDVKD. The CDR3 is made up of 15 amino acids.

This clonotype came up a few times. V is TRBV16 and J is TRBJ2-3; TRBD2 is a possible D gene (5 bases). CDR1 is KGHSY, CDR2 FQNENV, per germline. The length of the CDR3 is 12 residues. V was shortened by 5 bases and J by 7 bases, with 10 bases between the two germline ends. DNA for the CDR3: TGTGCCAGCAGCTATAGCGCGAATACGCAGTATTTT. Amino acid sequence: CASSYSANTQYF.

This chain links TRBV24-1 with TRBJ2-5; TRBD1 or TRBD2 may be the D gene (5 bases each). Per germline, CDR1 KGHDR and CDR2 SFDVKD. The V gene lost 7 bases and the J gene lost 3 bases, with 17 bases spanning the gap. This CDR3 has 15 amino acids. CDR3 residues: CATSDPRGDEETQYF. The CDR3 nucleotides are TGTGCCACCAGCGACCCCAGAGGGGACGAAGAGACCCAGTACTTC.

This clonotype was seen many times. The rearrangement uses TRBV29-1 and TRBJ2-5; D is unresolved. Germline loops: CDR1 SQVTM, CDR2 ANQGSEA. The CDR3 is 9 residues long. Trimming removed 4 bases from V and 5 bases from J, with 2 bases in between. Here the CDR3 reads CSVGETQYF. In DNA, the CDR3 is TGCAGCGTTGGGGAGACCCAGTACTTC.

In this sample, this clonotype turned up a few times. The V and J genes are TRBV28 and TRBJ2-3; possible D gene TRBD2, 6 bases. The CDR3 contains 16 residues. V was cut by 2 bases and J by 2 bases, with 14 bases left in between. Germline V lookup: CDR1 MDHEN, CDR2 SYDVKM. CDR3 loop: CASSLGGAPYTDTQYF. The DNA of the CDR3 is TGTGCCAGCAGTTTAGGCGGGGCCCCCTACACAGATACGCAGTATTTT.

The chain links TRBV13 to TRBJ2-3; 11 bases align to TRBD2. Per the germline V gene, CDR1 is PRHDT and CDR2 is FYEKMQ (reference sequence). Trimming at V came to 1 base and at J to 8 bases, leaving 8 bases not matched to a gene. This CDR3 is 16 amino acids long. CDR3 protein: CASSLERTSGSSTQYF. For the CDR3, the DNA is TGTGCCAGCAGCTTAGAAAGAACTAGCGGGAGTTCTACGCAGTATTTT.

The rearrangement links TRBV4-1 to TRBJ2-1; D may match TRBD1 or TRBD2 (5 bases each). Trimming removed 1 base at V and 1 base at J, with 11 bases between. Germline CDR1 MGHRA, CDR2 YSYEKL. CDR3 length equals 16 residues. The chain's CDR3 is CASSQAGAVSYNEQFF. For the CDR3, the DNA is TGCGCCAGCAGCCAAGCCGGGGCGGTATCCTACAATGAGCAGTTCTTC.